The 20 T cell receptor beta chains below come from one sample, sequenced in a study of T cell changes during pregnancy in multiple sclerosis. Profiling relied on immunoSEQ multiplex PCR, and the TCRdb table lists in-frame clones only, not all of them. This sample has 90,000 to 120,000 clones, with just under 95% found just once. The sample was peripheral blood, taken in the third trimester of pregnancy. The source of these receptors is a female donor in good health, enrolled as a control in a pregnancy study.

The CDR3 region is CASSWTGAEAFF. CDR3 nucleotide sequence: TGTGCCAGCAGCTGGACAGGGGCTGAAGCTTTCTTT. The chain employs TRBV7-2 and TRBJ1-1, with 9 nucleotides matching TRBD1. Germline lookup yields CDR1 SGHTA and CDR2 FQGNSA. The V segment lost 4 bases and the J segment 6 bases; nucleotides outside the gene matches: 0. This CDR3 spans 12 amino acids.

The rearrangement uses TRBV7-2 and TRBJ1-2, with D uncertain. The germline V gene encodes CDR1 SGHTA and CDR2 FQGNSA. The CDR3 is 12 amino acids. Trimming pared 5 bases from V and 8 bases from J, leaving 12 bases between. Here the CDR3 DNA reads TGTGCCAGCAGCCCTGACAACGGCGGCTACACCTTC. Translating it yields CASSPDNGGYTF.

V usage is TRBV19 and J usage is TRBJ2-7; TRBD1 matches 9 bases. The CDR3 is 13 residues long. CDR1 is LNHDA and CDR2 is SQIVND in the germline V gene (reference sequence). J was trimmed by 3 bases and V by 6 bases; bases with no gene match: 3. The CDR3 here is CASRGTGSYEQYF. The CDR3 nucleotides are TGTGCCAGTAGGGGGACAGGGAGCTACGAGCAGTACTTC.

The chain is built from TRBV6-5 and TRBJ1-4; D is ambiguous. The V gene's germline CDR1 is MNHEY and CDR2 SVGAGI. Deletions cut 0 bases from V and 4 bases from J, with 9 bases between. The CDR3 consists of 15 residues. The CDR3 DNA reads as TGTGCCAGCAGTTACTCGGGAGGCGGTAATGAAAAACTGTTTTTT. Translated, it gives CASSYSGGGNEKLFF.

The V and J genes are TRBV4-3 and TRBJ2-7; D may be TRBD2 (5 bases). There are 15 residues in the CDR3. Trimming pared 1 base from V and 2 bases from J, leaving 12 bases between. Germline CDR1 reads LGHNA; CDR2 reads YSLEER. CDR3 sequence: CASSQGRREAYEQYF. The CDR3 region has the DNA TGCGCCAGCAGCCAAGGTCGACGGGAAGCCTACGAGCAGTACTTC.

The V and J genes are TRBV19 and TRBJ1-5, with D possibly being TRBD1 (6 bases). The germline CDR1 and CDR2 sequences are LNHDA and SQIVND (reference sequence). V lost 6 bases, J lost 3 bases, and 15 bases lay in between. The CDR3 covers 15 residues. For the CDR3, the DNA is TGTGCCAGTAGCCTCGTACAGGGCCTCAATCAGCCCCAGCATTTT. It specifies CASSLVQGLNQPQHF.

Worth noting for this clone: The same CDR3 arises from other DNA sequences in this sample as well. The chain links TRBV7-8 to TRBJ1-1; 7 nucleotides match TRBD1. Germline loops: CDR1 SGHVS, CDR2 FQNEAQ. CDR3 length equals 14 residues. The V gene end was trimmed by 1 base and the J gene end by 2 bases; junction bases not matched to a gene: 1. CDR3 bases: TGTGCCAGCAGCTTAGGACAGGGTAACACTGAAGCTTTCTTT. Translating it yields CASSLGQGNTEAFF.

The chain links TRBV19 to TRBJ2-3; TRBD2 might be the D (7 bases). Trimming took 5 bases from V and 7 from J, leaving 22 bases between them. CDR3 length: 16 residues. The germline V gene has CDR1 LNHDA and CDR2 SQIVND (reference sequence). The CDR3 DNA sequence: TGTGCCAGTAGTGTCGATCTGGGGGGGGCTGGGAATACGCAGTATTTT. This gives the protein CASSVDLGGAGNTQYF.

The rearrangement uses TRBV29-1 and TRBJ2-1, with TRBD2 as a possible D gene (5 bases). From germline, CDR1 is SQVTM and CDR2 ANQGSEA. The CDR3 has 17 amino acids. Trimming removed 0 bases at V and 3 bases at J, with 18 bases between. The DNA for the CDR3 is TGCAGCGTTGAAGATGGTAGGTTGAGCGGAGACTACAATGAGCAGTTCTTC. Its translation is CSVEDGRLSGDYNEQFF.

CDR3 DNA: TGTGCCAGCAATCTTCGGGGGGATATTGGGAACACCATATATTTT. Translated, it gives CASNLRGDIGNTIYF. V and J are TRBV9 and TRBJ1-3; possible D gene TRBD1, 5 bases. Germline lookup yields CDR1 SGDLS and CDR2 YYNGEE. The length of the CDR3 is 15 residues. The germline V and J ends were trimmed by 6 bases and 7 bases, with 20 bases remaining between them.

This chain connects TRBV11-3 to TRBJ2-1; D unclear. Germline loops: CDR1 SGHNT, CDR2 YENEEA. Trimming removed 5 bases at V and 2 bases at J, with 10 bases between. The CDR3 spans 14 residues. The CDR3 loop is CASSLSATYNEQFF. The CDR3 coding sequence is TGTGCCAGCAGCCTTAGTGCCACCTACAATGAGCAGTTCTTC.

The rearrangement links TRBV19 to TRBJ2-7; 9 nucleotides line up with TRBD1. V shed 5 bases and J 2 bases; nucleotides not matched to a gene: 10. Germline V CDR1 and CDR2: LNHDA, SQIVND (reference sequence). CDR3 length: 16 amino acids. The CDR3 bases are TGTGCCAGTAGTGATCCGGGACAGGGTAAGGCCTACGAGCAGTACTTC. Its protein product is CASSDPGQGKAYEQYF. The entire variable domain, with the rest obtained from reference TRBV19 and TRBJ2-7, is as follows: DGGITQSPKYLFRKEGQNVTLSCEQNLNHDAMYWYRQDPGQGLRLIYYSQIVNDFQKGDIAEGYSVSREKKESFPLTVTSAQKNPTAFYLCASSDPGQGKAYEQYFGPGTRLTVT.

Comments on this clone: The junction does not match germline at one end; this may be a read error. The chain's CDR3 is CASSLVRGNAEAFF. CDR3 bases: TGCGCCAGCAGCTTGGTCAGGGGGAACGCTGAAGCTTTCTTT. The chain uses TRBV5-1 and TRBJ1-1, with TRBD1 matching 7 bases. This CDR3 is 14 amino acids long. In germline, CDR1 is SGHRS, CDR2 YFSETQ.

The rearrangement links TRBV15 to TRBJ2-1, with 8 bases fitting TRBD1. V lost 5 bases and J lost 2; bases outside the gene matches: 8. CDR3 length: 16 amino acids. From germline, CDR1 is LNHNV and CDR2 YYDKDF (reference sequence). The CDR3 region is CATSSRTGRTYNEQFF. The CDR3, as DNA: TGTGCCACCAGCTCCCGGACAGGGAGGACCTACAATGAGCAGTTCTTC.

The chain links TRBV19 to TRBJ1-1, with a tentative D call TRBD1 (5 bases). The V gene's germline CDR1 is LNHDA and CDR2 SQIVND (reference sequence). The length of the CDR3 is 15 residues. V lost 8 bases to trimming and J lost 1 base, with 17 bases between them. CDR3 sequence (DNA): TGTGCCAGTTATCAGGGTGTGGAATGGAACACTGAAGCTTTCTTT. Translating gives CASYQGVEWNTEAFF.

DNA for the CDR3: TGTGCCAGCCGAGGACAGGGAGGCACCGGGGAGCTGTTTTTT. It yields the protein CASRGQGGTGELFF. J is TRBJ2-2 and V is TRBV2; 8 nucleotides line up with TRBD1. Germline CDR1 and CDR2: SNHLY and FYNNEI. The CDR3 runs to 14 residues. J lost 4 bases, V lost 8 bases, and 6 bases had no gene match.

The V call is TRBV27, the J call TRBJ1-4; D is possibly TRBD1 (6 bases). V lost 6 bases to trimming and J lost 5 bases, with 13 bases between them. The germline V gene encodes CDR1 MNHEY and CDR2 SMNVEV (reference sequence). The CDR3 extends over 14 amino acids. DNA of the CDR3: TGTGCCAGCAGGCTCACAGGGCTGAATGAAAAACTGTTTTTT. This codes for CASRLTGLNEKLFF.

This clone was seen more than once but under ten times. The chain employs TRBV19 and TRBJ1-4; no reliable D call. Germline values: CDR1 LNHDA, CDR2 SQIVND (reference sequence). There are 12 residues in the CDR3. V lost 5 bases to trimming and J lost 8 bases, with 9 bases between them. This chain's CDR3 is CASSSLREKLFF. The CDR3 DNA sequence: TGTGCCAGTAGTTCCCTTCGGGAAAAACTGTTTTTT. The full variable domain, its missing parts supplied by reference TRBV19 and TRBJ1-4, is DGGITQSPKYLFRKEGQNVTLSCEQNLNHDAMYWYRQDPGQGLRLIYYSQIVNDFQKGDIAEGYSVSREKKESFPLTVTSAQKNPTAFYLCASSSLREKLFFGSGTQLSVL.

This clone was picked up a small number of times. The rearrangement links TRBV5-1 to TRBJ1-1; perhaps TRBD1 as D (5 bases). CDR1 and CDR2 from the germline V gene are SGHRS and YFSETQ. The CDR3 runs 14 residues. V lost 1 base, J lost 1 base, and 8 bases lay in between. CDR3 loop: CASSLSGQNTEAFF. In DNA form, the CDR3 reads TGCGCCAGCAGCTTGAGTGGACAGAACACTGAAGCTTTCTTT.

The chain combines TRBV7-2 with TRBJ2-7; D might be TRBD1 (6 bases). The V end was cut by 1 base, the J end by 0 bases, with 10 bases between. Germline CDR1 SGHTA, CDR2 FQGNSA. The CDR3 contains 15 residues. DNA of the CDR3: TGTGCCAGCAGCTTAGTTACAGGGCCCTCCTACGAGCAGTACTTC. Protein sequence: CASSLVTGPSYEQYF.